The 30 T cell receptor beta chains in this list originate from one sample, sequenced in a study of T cells in Graves' hyperthyroidism and ophthalmopathy. Amplified TCR beta CDR3 regions derived from RNA transcripts. The TCR CDR3 was amplified in a first-round RT-PCR using the HTBI primer set. A single record per CDR3 protein comes from TCRdb applying MiXCR to the multiplex PCR reads. There are a few hundred thousand distinct CDR3 sequences in the sample; 35% to 55% occur only once, and about 8.3% lies in the top ten. Material for sequencing was peripheral blood or thyroid tissue (not recorded which). The receptors originated from a woman between 18 and 30 years old with Graves' hyperthyroidism.

The chain joins TRBV7-2 to TRBJ1-4, with D unclear. Germline V gene data show CDR1 as SGHTA and CDR2 as FQGNSA. The CDR3 is 12 residues long. With 3 bases removed from V and 10 bases from J, the gap between germline ends came to 9 bases. CDR3 in amino acids: CASSFTSGKLFF. The CDR3 region has the DNA TGTGCCAGCAGCTTCACTAGCGGAAAACTGTTTTTT.

The chain joins TRBV19 to TRBJ2-2; the match to TRBD2 covers 7 bases. V was clipped by 7 bases and J by 1 base; unmatched bases: 9. The CDR3 spans 16 residues. Germline CDR1 and CDR2: LNHDA and SQIVND (reference sequence). The CDR3 DNA reads TGTGCCAGTACCAACCGGGGAGGGATGAACACCGGGGAGCTGTTTTTT. The encoded protein is CASTNRGGMNTGELFF.

In its sample, this clonotype was seen many times. V is TRBV20-1 and J is TRBJ2-7; TRBD2 matches at 12 bases. The V gene's germline CDR1 is DFQATT and CDR2 SNEGSKA (reference sequence). Trimming removed 7 bases from V and 5 bases from J; junction bases left unmatched: 9. The CDR3 consists of 14 residues. The CDR3 DNA reads as TGCAGTGTCGCGACTAGCGGGAGAACCGACGAGCAGTACTTC. It codes for CSVATSGRTDEQYF.

This clonotype was recorded a few times. J is TRBJ2-1 and V is TRBV15; 11 bases map to TRBD2. V shed 6 bases, J shed 4 bases, and the junction held 8 bases outside the gene matches. The CDR3 has 16 residues. CDR1 and CDR2 (germline): LNHNV, YYDKDF (reference sequence). CDR3 sequence: CATRGTSGRRYNEQFF. In DNA, the CDR3 is TGTGCCACCAGGGGTACTAGCGGGAGAAGATACAATGAGCAGTTCTTC.

This clonotype was detected many times. This chain links TRBV10-3 with TRBJ2-5; TRBD1 might be the D (5 bases). Trimming left V 11 bases short and J 3 bases short, with 10 bases between. CDR1 and CDR2 (germline): ENHRY, SYGVKD. The CDR3 runs 11 residues. Written as DNA, the CDR3 is TGTGCCGCAAGGGGTGAAGAGACCCAGTACTTC. This codes for CAARGEETQYF.

The sample holds one count of this clonotype. The gene calls are TRBV7-9 and TRBJ1-6, with D unresolved. Per germline, CDR1 SEHNR and CDR2 FQNEAQ (reference sequence). Between the trimmed V and J ends, which lost 0 bases and 7 bases, there was a span of 7 bases. The CDR3 is 14 amino acids. DNA for the CDR3: TGTGCCAGCAGCTTAGCTTCCCAGAATTCACCCCTCCACTTT. Translated, it gives CASSLASQNSPLHF.

This clonotype has a count of ten or more. The chain employs TRBV7-6 and TRBJ2-2, with D possibly matching TRBD1 (6 bases). The CDR3 has 15 amino acids. Trimming pared 1 base from V and 5 bases from J, leaving 11 bases between. Per the germline V gene, CDR1 is SGHVS and CDR2 is FNYEAQ. CDR3 DNA: TGTGCCAGCAGCTTAGAGGGGGTCCAAACCGGGGAGCTGTTTTTT. As protein: CASSLEGVQTGELFF.

This clonotype was recorded at least ten times. The rearrangement links TRBV5-1 to TRBJ2-7; a possible D gene is TRBD1 (5 bases). The CDR3 has 13 amino acids. Trimming took off 7 bases at V and 5 bases at J, with 16 bases between the two ends. The germline gives CDR1 SGHRS, CDR2 YFSETQ. The CDR3 DNA sequence: TGCGCCAGCGGCCGGGCAGGGAACAACGAGCAGTACTTC. This translates into CASGRAGNNEQYF.

The chain links TRBV15 to TRBJ2-7, with TRBD1 as a possible D gene (6 bases). This CDR3 is built from 13 residues. The germline V gene encodes CDR1 LNHNV and CDR2 YYDKDF (reference sequence). The ends were cut back, 4 bases at V and 4 bases at J, with 11 bases in the middle. CDR3 region: CATSTHDRYEQYF. CDR3 nucleotides: TGTGCCACCAGCACCCACGACAGGTACGAGCAGTACTTC.

On this clonotype itself: The junction differs from germline at one of its ends, possibly a read error. The rearrangement joins TRBV7-9 to TRBJ2-7; 7 nucleotides line up with TRBD1. CDR1 SEHNR and CDR2 FQNEAQ come from the germline V gene (reference sequence). The CDR3 covers 10 residues. The CDR3 DNA reads TGTGCCAGCACCCAGGGACAGAGTATCTTC. Residues: CASTQGQSIF.

This clonotype was found a few times. This rearrangement joins TRBV6-5 to TRBJ2-7; 13 nucleotides align to TRBD2. Trimming cost V 5 bases and J 4 bases; bases outside gene matches: 11. The CDR3 has 17 residues. The germline CDR1 and CDR2 sequences are MNHEY and SVGAGI. CDR3 protein: CASSVRGTSGTGYEQYF. DNA of the CDR3: TGTGCCAGCAGTGTCAGGGGGACTAGCGGGACGGGATACGAGCAGTACTTC.

Many counts were recorded for this clonotype. V and J are TRBV20-1 and TRBJ1-1; D is perhaps TRBD1 (6 bases). Germline V gene lookup returns CDR1 DFQATT and CDR2 SNEGSKA (reference sequence). V lost 4 bases to trimming and J lost 2 bases, with 14 bases between them. The length of the CDR3 is 14 residues. CDR3 loop: CSATSGHPNTEAFF. The CDR3 DNA follows: TGCAGTGCTACCTCGGGACACCCTAACACTGAAGCTTTCTTT.

This clonotype was seen more than once but under ten times. The junction departs from the called germline gene at one end, perhaps through a read error. The J gene is TRBJ2-2, the V gene TRBV5-1, with no clear D. From germline, CDR1 is SGHRS and CDR2 YFSETQ. The CDR3 extends over 8 amino acids. Here the CDR3 DNA reads TGTGCCAGCAGCTTGCTGTTTTTT. Translation gives CASSLLFF.

Concerning this clonotype itself: An end of the junction differs from the germline gene, which may be a read error. The chain is built from TRBV10-3 and TRBJ1-1; D perhaps matches TRBD1 (6 bases). This CDR3 region has 13 residues. From germline, CDR1 is ENHRY and CDR2 SYGVKD. The CDR3 is CAVRGQKDTEAFF. DNA for the CDR3: TGTGCCGTCAGGGGACAAAAGGACACTGAAGCTTTCTTT.

This clonotype was picked up a small number of times. The chain carries TRBV4-2 and TRBJ1-1; no clear D gene. Trimming shortened V by 1 base and J by 5 bases, and 11 bases separated the two germline ends. Germline-derived CDR1 and CDR2 are LGHNA and YNFKEQ. The CDR3 length is 14 residues. The CDR3 nucleotides are TGTGCCAGCAGCCAAGTGGCAGACCCTACTGAAGCTTTCTTT. Its protein product is CASSQVADPTEAFF.

The chain recombines TRBV2 with TRBJ2-2, with TRBD2 matching 16 bases. With 4 bases clipped from V and 2 bases from J, the junction kept 4 bases outside the gene matches. Germline CDR1 reads SNHLY; CDR2 reads FYNNEI. This CDR3 has 18 residues. CDR3 DNA: TGTGCCAGCAGTGGGGGACTAGCGGGAGGGAGTAACACCGGGGAGCTGTTTTTT. As protein: CASSGGLAGGSNTGELFF. Looking up the rest from reference TRBV2 and TRBJ2-2 gives the full variable domain: EPEVTQTPSHQVTQMGQEVILRCVPISNHLYFYWYRQILGQKVEFLVSFYNNEISEKSEIFDDQFSVERPDGSNFTLKIRSTKLEDSAMYFCASSGGLAGGSNTGELFFGEGSRLTVL.

This clonotype came up many times. V and J are TRBV15 and TRBJ1-5; D is undetermined. V dropped 0 bases and J dropped 0 bases, with 9 bases sitting between them. Germline CDR1 is LNHNV and CDR2 is YYDKDF (reference sequence). CDR3 size: 16 residues. CDR3 loop: CATSRDWADSNQPQHF. The CDR3 DNA follows: TGTGCCACCAGCAGAGATTGGGCGGATAGCAATCAGCCCCAGCATTTT. Looking up the rest from reference TRBV15 and TRBJ1-5 gives the full variable domain: DAMVIQNPRYQVTQFGKPVTLSCSQTLNHNVMYWYQQKSSQAPKLLFHYYDKDFNNEADTPDNFQSRRPNTSFCFLDIRSPGLGDTAMYLCATSRDWADSNQPQHFGDGTRLSIL.

V gene TRBV2 combines with J gene TRBJ2-7; 9 bases match TRBD1. The germline V gene has CDR1 SNHLY and CDR2 FYNNEI. There are 13 residues in the CDR3. V shed 6 bases, J shed 4 bases, and the junction held 4 bases outside the gene matches. DNA for the CDR3: TGTGCCAGCAGACCCGACAGGGGGTACGAGCAGTACTTC. It codes for CASRPDRGYEQYF. The whole variable domain, remainder taken from reference TRBV2 and TRBJ2-7, is EPEVTQTPSHQVTQMGQEVILRCVPISNHLYFYWYRQILGQKVEFLVSFYNNEISEKSEIFDDQFSVERPDGSNFTLKIRSTKLEDSAMYFCASRPDRGYEQYFGPGTRLTVT.

On this clonotype: With a much larger clone just one base away, this may be a read error. The V gene is TRBV5-4, the J gene TRBJ2-5; TRBD1 is a possible D gene (6 bases). The CDR3 extends over 18 amino acids. Germline V gene data show CDR1 as SGHNT and CDR2 as YYREEE (reference sequence). Trimming shortened V by 1 base and J by 5 bases, and 24 bases separated the two germline ends. CDR3 in DNA: TGTGCCAGCAGCTTGCGGTATTTAGCATGGGGGCGTAGGGAGACCCAGTACTTC. Its protein product is CASSLRYLAWGRRETQYF.

The chain combines TRBV9 with TRBJ2-1; 9 nucleotides match TRBD1. This CDR3 has 15 residues. CDR1 and CDR2 (germline): SGDLS, YYNGEE. J gave up 10 bases and V 2 bases, and 10 bases lay outside the gene matches. The CDR3: CASSVGDRVGYEQFF. The CDR3 DNA sequence: TGTGCCAGCAGCGTCGGGGACAGGGTAGGCTACGAGCAGTTCTTC. The whole variable domain, remainder taken from reference TRBV9 and TRBJ2-1, is DSGVTQTPKHLITATGQRVTLRCSPRSGDLSVYWYQQSLDQGLQFLIQYYNGEERAKGNILERFSAQQFPDLHSELNLSSLELGDSALYFCASSVGDRVGYEQFFGPGTRLTVL.

Ten or more counts support this clonotype. V usage is TRBV9 and J usage is TRBJ2-5; D is tentatively TRBD1 or TRBD2 (5 bases each). This CDR3 region has 14 residues. Germline values: CDR1 SGDLS, CDR2 YYNGEE. Trimming stripped 2 bases from V and 1 base from J, with 9 bases between. The CDR3 spells CASSVGDLQETQYF. CDR3 bases: TGTGCCAGCAGCGTCGGGGACCTCCAAGAGACCCAGTACTTC.

This clonotype was counted many times. V usage is TRBV7-2 and J usage is TRBJ2-1; 7 bases align to TRBD2. J was trimmed by 5 bases and V by 11 bases; bases with no gene match: 12. The V gene's germline CDR1 is SGHTA and CDR2 FQGNSA. The CDR3 sequence is 14 residues long. CDR3 sequence (DNA): TGTGCCTCGAGGCTAGCGGAGGTTAACAATGAGCAGTTCTTC. Translated, it gives CASRLAEVNNEQFF.

This clonotype was seen a handful of times. The V call is TRBV2, the J call TRBJ2-1; TRBD2 agrees at 11 bases. V gave up 6 bases and J gave up 3 bases; unmatched junction bases: 1. This CDR3 has 14 residues. The germline V gene has CDR1 SNHLY and CDR2 FYNNEI. CDR3 region: CASRGLAGYNEQFF. In DNA form, the CDR3 reads TGTGCCAGCAGAGGACTAGCGGGCTACAATGAGCAGTTCTTC.

This clonotype was seen repeatedly, ten times or more. The chain links TRBV12-3 or TRBV12-4 to TRBJ2-5; 7 bases agree with TRBD1. The CDR3 spans 15 residues. The junction had 7 bases not matched to a gene; V was cut back by 4 bases and J by 2 bases. Here the CDR3 reads CASSSPRDSQETQYF. The CDR3, as DNA: TGTGCCAGCAGTTCACCCCGGGACAGTCAAGAGACCCAGTACTTC.

Turning to this clonotype: At one of its ends the junction is not consistent with the germline gene, which may arise from a read error. The rearrangement joins TRBV9 to TRBJ2-7; perhaps TRBD1 as D (6 bases). The germline CDR1 and CDR2 sequences are SGDLS and YYNGEE. This CDR3 has 15 residues. As DNA, the CDR3 is TGTGCCGGCAGCCCAGAGGGGCAGGGGTCCTACGAGCAGTACTTT. Translating gives CAGSPEGQGSYEQYF.

The rearrangement links TRBV19 to TRBJ1-3; D is unresolved. Trimming shortened V by 0 bases and J by 4 bases, and 10 bases separated the two germline ends. The CDR3 spans 15 residues. Germline V gene sequence: CDR1 LNHDA, CDR2 SQIVND (reference sequence). DNA for the CDR3: TGTGCCAGTAGTATAGATCAGACGGCGGGAAACACCATATATTTT. Translated, it gives CASSIDQTAGNTIYF.

This clonotype was counted only a few times. This chain connects TRBV20-1 to TRBJ2-2; D not resolved. The CDR3 contains 15 residues. The V gene's germline CDR1 is DFQATT and CDR2 SNEGSKA (reference sequence). With 0 bases removed from V and 4 bases from J, the gap between germline ends came to 12 bases. The DNA for the CDR3 is TGCAGTGCTAGAGATAGTGGGAAAATCACCGGGGAGCTGTTTTTT. Translation gives CSARDSGKITGELFF.

The rearrangement uses TRBV20-1 and TRBJ2-5; D gene unclear. The V gene's germline CDR1 is DFQATT and CDR2 SNEGSKA (reference sequence). V was shortened by 4 bases and J by 9 bases, with 6 bases between the two germline ends. The CDR3 has 9 amino acids. This CDR3 is CSAIGPQYF. The CDR3 DNA follows: TGCAGTGCTATAGGCCCCCAGTACTTC.

Of note for this clonotype: A read error may account for a junction end that differs from germline. The genes are TRBV4-3 and TRBJ2-7, with no clear D. CDR1 and CDR2 (germline): LGHNA, YSLEER. There are 14 residues in the CDR3. This CDR3 is CASSLSHLPYGQYF. The CDR3 DNA reads TGCGCCAGCAGCCTTTCCCATCTTCCCTACGGGCAGTACTTC.

This clonotype was seen repeatedly, ten times or more. The chain employs TRBV12-3 or TRBV12-4 and TRBJ2-7; D gene unclear. The CDR3 runs to 14 residues. The V gene lost 0 bases and the J gene lost 7 bases, with 13 bases spanning the gap. In DNA, the CDR3 is TGTGCCAGCAGTTTAGCCCTCATCGACGGAGAGCAGTACTTC. Translating it yields CASSLALIDGEQYF.